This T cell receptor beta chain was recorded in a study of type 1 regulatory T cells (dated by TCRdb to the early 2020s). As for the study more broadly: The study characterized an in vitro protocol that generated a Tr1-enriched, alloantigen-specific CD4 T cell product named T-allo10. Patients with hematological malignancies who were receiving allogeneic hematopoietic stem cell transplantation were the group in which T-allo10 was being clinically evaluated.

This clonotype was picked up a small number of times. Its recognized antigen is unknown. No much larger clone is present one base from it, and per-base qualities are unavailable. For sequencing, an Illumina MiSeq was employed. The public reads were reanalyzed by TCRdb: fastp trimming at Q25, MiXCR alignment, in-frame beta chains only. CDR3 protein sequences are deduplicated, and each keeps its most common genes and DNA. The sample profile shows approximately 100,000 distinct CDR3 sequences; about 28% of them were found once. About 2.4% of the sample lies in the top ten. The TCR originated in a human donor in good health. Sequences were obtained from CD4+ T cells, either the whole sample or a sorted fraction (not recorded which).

The DNA sequence is TGTGCCAGCAGCTTGGATGGGACTAGCGGGACCCAAGGGGGCTCCTACGAGCAGTACTTC. This is translated as CASSLDGTSGTQGGSYEQYF. The rearrangement joined TRBV7-2 to TRBJ2-7; 13 junctional bases match TRBD2. Trimmed from V: 3 bases; trimmed from J: 0 bases; junction bases lacking a gene match: 14. Inclusive of the bounding cysteine and phenylalanine, the CDR3 is 20 residues long. Only the CDR3 DNA stays, 60 bases, in frame from base 1. CDR1 and CDR2 are read off the germline V gene as SGHTA and FQGNSA.